One sample yielded the 6 T cell receptor beta chains listed below, sequenced in a study of blood T cell repertoires in COVID-19. Generated by immunoSEQ multiplex PCR, the TCRdb table keeps only in-frame clones and is missing some. The sample has around 180,000 clones, over 65% seen once. The sample consisted of peripheral blood. The origin of the receptors is a woman of 80 years or more with acute or convalescent COVID-19.

The chain employs TRBV5-5 and TRBJ1-4, with D possibly being TRBD1 (6 bases). The CDR3 length is 15 residues. CDR1 and CDR2 from the germline V gene are SGHKS and YYEKEE (reference sequence). The ends were cut back, 3 bases at V and 7 bases at J, with 16 bases in the middle. DNA for the CDR3: TGTGCCAGCAGCTCATTCCAGGGGCAAGGTGAAAAACTGTTTTTT. It codes for CASSSFQGQGEKLFF.

J is TRBJ2-3 and V is TRBV30; 7 positions agree with TRBD2. Germline trimming cut 2 bases from V and 5 bases from J; bases unmatched to any gene: 10. Germline V gene lookup returns CDR1 GTSNPN and CDR2 SVGIG (reference sequence). This CDR3 has 15 residues. CDR3 DNA sequence: TGTGCCTGGAGTCGGTTTACTAGCGTAGAAGATACGCAGTATTTT. It codes for CAWSRFTSVEDTQYF.

This clone has only one observation. This chain uses TRBV28 with TRBJ2-7; 8 positions match TRBD1. CDR3 size: 16 residues. Trimming cost V 3 bases and J 0 bases; bases outside gene matches: 7. Germline CDR1 MDHEN, CDR2 SYDVKM. The CDR3 bases are TGTGCCAGCAGTTTTTCGTTGGACAGGGTCTCCTACGAGCAGTACTTC. It yields the protein CASSFSLDRVSYEQYF. Combining the CDR3 with reference TRBV28 and TRBJ2-7 gives the whole variable domain DVKVTQSSRYLVKRTGEKVFLECVQDMDHENMFWYRQDPGLGLRLIYFSYDVKMKEKGDIPEGYSVSREKKERFSLILESASTNQTSMYLCASSFSLDRVSYEQYFGPGTRLTVT.

This clone appeared a few times. This chain uses TRBV28 with TRBJ1-3; 7 bases fit TRBD1. Looked up from germline, CDR1 is MDHEN and CDR2 is SYDVKM. The length of the CDR3 is 12 residues. The V gene end was trimmed by 10 bases and the J gene end by 6 bases; junction bases not matched to a gene: 6. The CDR3 DNA reads as TGTGCCACCGGGACAGCCCAAAACACCATATATTTT. Encoded protein: CATGTAQNTIYF.

This clone was seen a handful of times. V usage is TRBV20-1 and J usage is TRBJ1-2, with a possible D match to TRBD1 (6 bases). The V end lost 5 bases, the J end lost 14 bases, and 12 bases lay between the germline ends. CDR1 and CDR2 (germline): DFQATT, SNEGSKA (reference sequence). The CDR3 runs to 9 residues. CDR3 sequence (DNA): TGCAGTGCTGGACAGATAATTACCTTC. Amino acid sequence: CSAGQIITF.

V usage is TRBV19 and J usage is TRBJ2-3, with TRBD2 matching 8 bases. Germline CDR1 reads LNHDA; CDR2 reads SQIVND (reference sequence). The V gene end was trimmed by 4 bases and the J gene end by 9 bases; junction bases not matched to a gene: 9. The CDR3 loop spans 14 amino acids. This chain's CDR3 is CASSTSGTSVTQYF. The CDR3 DNA follows: TGTGCCAGTAGTACGTCCGGGACTAGTGTGACGCAGTATTTT. Variable domain in full (rest from reference TRBV19 and TRBJ2-3): DGGITQSPKYLFRKEGQNVTLSCEQNLNHDAMYWYRQDPGQGLRLIYYSQIVNDFQKGDIAEGYSVSREKKESFPLTVTSAQKNPTAFYLCASSTSGTSVTQYFGPGTRLTVL.